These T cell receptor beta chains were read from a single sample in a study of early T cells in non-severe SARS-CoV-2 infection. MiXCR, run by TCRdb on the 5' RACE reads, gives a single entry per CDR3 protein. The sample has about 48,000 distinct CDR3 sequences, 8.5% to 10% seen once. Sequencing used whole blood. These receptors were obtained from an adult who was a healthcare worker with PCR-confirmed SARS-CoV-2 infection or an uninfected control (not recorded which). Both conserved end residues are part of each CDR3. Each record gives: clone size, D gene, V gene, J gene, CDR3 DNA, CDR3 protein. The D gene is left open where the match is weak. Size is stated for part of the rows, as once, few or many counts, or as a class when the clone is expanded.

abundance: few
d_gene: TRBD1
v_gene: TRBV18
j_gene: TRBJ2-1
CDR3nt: TGTGCCAGCTCACAGGGACAGAATGAGCAGTTCTTC
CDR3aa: CASSQGQNEQFF

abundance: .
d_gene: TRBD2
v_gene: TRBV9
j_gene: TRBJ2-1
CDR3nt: TGTGCCAGCAGCGTAGGCGGGAGGCCCAATGAGCAGTTCTTC
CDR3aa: CASSVGGRPNEQFF

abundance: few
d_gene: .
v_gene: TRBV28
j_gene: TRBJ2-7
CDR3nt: TGTGCCAGCAACCCCCTGCCGGGCCTCTACGAGCAGTACTTC
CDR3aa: CASNPLPGLYEQYF

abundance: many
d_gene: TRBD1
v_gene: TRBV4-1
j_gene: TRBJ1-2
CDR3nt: TGCGCCAGCAGCCACCCGACAGGGCCAGAGGGCTACACCTTC
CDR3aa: CASSHPTGPEGYTF

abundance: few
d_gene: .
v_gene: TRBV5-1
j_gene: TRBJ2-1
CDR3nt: TGCGCCAGCAGCTTGGAGACTATCTACAATGAGCAGTTCTTC
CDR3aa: CASSLETIYNEQFF

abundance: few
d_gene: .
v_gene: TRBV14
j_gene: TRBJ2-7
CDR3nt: TGTGCCAGCAGCCAACCCCCGGGAGACCCCAAAGAGCAGTACTTC
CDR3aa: CASSQPPGDPKEQYF

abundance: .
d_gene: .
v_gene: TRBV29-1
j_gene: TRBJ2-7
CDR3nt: TGCAGCGTTGAGAAGGCCTCTAGACCCTACGAGCAGTACTTC
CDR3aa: CSVEKASRPYEQYF

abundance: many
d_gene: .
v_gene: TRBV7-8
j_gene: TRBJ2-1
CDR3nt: TGTGCCAGCAGCCAAAATTACAATGAGCAGTTCTTC
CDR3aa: CASSQNYNEQFF

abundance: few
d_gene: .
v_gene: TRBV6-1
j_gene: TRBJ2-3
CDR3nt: TGTGCCAGCAACGGACCGGGAACGGGTACGCAGTATTTT
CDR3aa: CASNGPGTGTQYF

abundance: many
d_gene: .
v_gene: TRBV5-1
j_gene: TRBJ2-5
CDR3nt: TGCGCCAGCAGCTTGGGAAGGGCAGGGTCATTTGAGACCCAGTACTTC
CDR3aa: CASSLGRAGSFETQYF

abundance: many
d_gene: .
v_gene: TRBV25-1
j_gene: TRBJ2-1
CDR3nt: TGTGCCTCCGGGGCCCTCTACAATGAGCAGTTCTTC
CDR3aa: CASGALYNEQFF

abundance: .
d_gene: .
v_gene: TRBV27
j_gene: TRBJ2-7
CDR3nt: TGTGCCAGCAGTTTAACGTCAGATAACTCCTACGAGCAGTACTTC
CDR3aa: CASSLTSDNSYEQYF

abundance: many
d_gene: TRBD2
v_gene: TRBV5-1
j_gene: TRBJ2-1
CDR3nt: TGCGCCAGCAGCTCACCTCTGTTCGTGCTAGCGGCCCGAGAGCAGTTCTTC
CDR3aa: CASSSPLFVLAAREQFF

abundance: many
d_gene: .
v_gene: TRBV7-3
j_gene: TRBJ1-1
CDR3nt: TGTGCCAGCAGCTTGGACGGTCTCACTGAAGCTTTCTTT
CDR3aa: CASSLDGLTEAFF

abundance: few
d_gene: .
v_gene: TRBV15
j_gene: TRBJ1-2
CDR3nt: TGTGCCACCAGCAGACCATCTGACATCAACTATGGCTACACCTTC
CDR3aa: CATSRPSDINYGYTF

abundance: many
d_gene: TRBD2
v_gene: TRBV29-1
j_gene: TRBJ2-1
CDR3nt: TGCAGCGTTGAAGGAGCGGGAGGCCACAATGAGCAGTTCTTC
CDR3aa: CSVEGAGGHNEQFF

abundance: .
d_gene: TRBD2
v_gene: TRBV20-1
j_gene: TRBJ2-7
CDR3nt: TGCAGTGCTAGAGGTACACTAGCGCCACGAATTGGAGGCGAGCAGTACTTC
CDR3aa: CSARGTLAPRIGGEQYF

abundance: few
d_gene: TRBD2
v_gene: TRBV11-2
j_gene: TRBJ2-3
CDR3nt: TGTGCCAGCAGCGAAATCGTGGGACTAGCAGCAGATACGCAGTATTTT
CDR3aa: CASSEIVGLAADTQYF

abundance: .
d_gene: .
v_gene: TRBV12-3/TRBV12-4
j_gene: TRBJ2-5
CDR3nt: TGTGCCAGCAGTTTAACAGGGGGGGTCCAAGAGACCCAGTACTTC
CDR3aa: CASSLTGGVQETQYF

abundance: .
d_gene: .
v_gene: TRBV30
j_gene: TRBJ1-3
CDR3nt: TGTGCCAGCGCCGGCAGGTTGTTCACTGGAAACACCATATATTTT
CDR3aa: CASAGRLFTGNTIYF

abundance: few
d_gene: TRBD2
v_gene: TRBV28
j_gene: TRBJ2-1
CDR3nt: TGTGTCAGCAGTTATAGCGGGACTTTCAATGAGCAGTTCTTC
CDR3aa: CVSSYSGTFNEQFF

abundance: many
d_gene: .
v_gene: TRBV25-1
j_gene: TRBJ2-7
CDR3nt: TGTGCCAGCAGGGCCGGGGCAGTCGAGCAGTACTTC
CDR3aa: CASRAGAVEQYF

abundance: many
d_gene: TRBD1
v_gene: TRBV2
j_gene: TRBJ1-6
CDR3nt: TGTGCCAGCAGTTTCGACAGGGGACAGGGGTCACCCCTCCACTTT
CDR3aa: CASSFDRGQGSPLHF

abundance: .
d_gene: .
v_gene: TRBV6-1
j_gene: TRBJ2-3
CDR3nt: TGTGCCAGCAGTGAAGCAACGTCACTCACAGATACGCAGTATTTT
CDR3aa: CASSEATSLTDTQYF

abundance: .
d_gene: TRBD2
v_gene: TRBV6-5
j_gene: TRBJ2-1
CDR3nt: TGTGCCAGTAGCGGGGGCTGGGATGAGCAGTTCTTC
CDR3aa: CASSGGWDEQFF

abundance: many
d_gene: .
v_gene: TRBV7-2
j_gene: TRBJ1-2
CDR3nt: TGTGCCAGCTCCCAGGGGACTTCTAACTATGGCTACACCTTC
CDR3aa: CASSQGTSNYGYTF

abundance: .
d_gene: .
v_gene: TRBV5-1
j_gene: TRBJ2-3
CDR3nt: TGCGCCAGCAGCTTCACGGCGACCGGAGCGAGCACAGATACGCAGTATTTT
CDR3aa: CASSFTATGASTDTQYF

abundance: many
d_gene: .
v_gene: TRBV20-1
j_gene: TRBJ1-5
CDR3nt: TGCAGTGCTAGGGATGACCGGGGACAGCCCCAGCATTTT
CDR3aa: CSARDDRGQPQHF

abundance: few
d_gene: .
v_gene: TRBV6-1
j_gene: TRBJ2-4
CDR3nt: TGTGCCAGCAGTGAAAGCGGTAGGGGCGAAAACATTCAGTACTTC
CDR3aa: CASSESGRGENIQYF

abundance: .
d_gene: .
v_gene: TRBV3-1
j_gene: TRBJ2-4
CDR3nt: TGTGCCAGCAGCCAAGAAGGTGAAGTCCTAGCCAAAAACATTCAGTACTTC
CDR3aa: CASSQEGEVLAKNIQYF

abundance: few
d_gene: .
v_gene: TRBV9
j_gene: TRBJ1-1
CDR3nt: TGTGCCAGCAGCGTAGATGACGGCACTGAAGCTTTCTTT
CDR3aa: CASSVDDGTEAFF

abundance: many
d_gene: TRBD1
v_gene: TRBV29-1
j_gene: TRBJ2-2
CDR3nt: TGCAGCGTTGAATCTGGGACAGGGGTAGGAACCGGGGAGCTGTTTTTT
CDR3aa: CSVESGTGVGTGELFF

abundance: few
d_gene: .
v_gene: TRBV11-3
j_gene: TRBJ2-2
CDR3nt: TGTGCCAGCAGCCGCTACTCCTTGGAAACAGGGAGAGGCGGGGAGCTGTTTTTT
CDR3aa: CASSRYSLETGRGGELFF

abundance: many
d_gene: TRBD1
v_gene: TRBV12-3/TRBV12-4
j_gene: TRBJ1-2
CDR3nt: TGTGCCAGCAGTTTAGTAGGACAGGGGGGACGCGGCTACACCTTC
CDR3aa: CASSLVGQGGRGYTF